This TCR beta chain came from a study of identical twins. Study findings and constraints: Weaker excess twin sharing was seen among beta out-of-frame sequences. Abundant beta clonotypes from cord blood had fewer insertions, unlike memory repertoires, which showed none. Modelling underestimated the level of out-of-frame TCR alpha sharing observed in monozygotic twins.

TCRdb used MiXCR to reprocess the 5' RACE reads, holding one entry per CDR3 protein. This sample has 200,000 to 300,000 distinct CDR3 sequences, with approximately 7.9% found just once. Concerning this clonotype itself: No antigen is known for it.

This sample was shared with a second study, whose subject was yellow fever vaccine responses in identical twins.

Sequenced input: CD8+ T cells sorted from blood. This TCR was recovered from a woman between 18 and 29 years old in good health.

CDR3 sequence (DNA): TGCGCCAGCAGCCAAGATTGGTCCGCTAACTATGGCTACACCTTC. Amino acids: CASSQDWSANYGYTF. V is TRBV4-1 and J is TRBJ1-2, with D hard to call. The germline gives CDR1 MGHRA, CDR2 YSYEKL. CDR3 length: 15 residues. V was trimmed by 0 bases and J by 0 bases, leaving 8 bases between them.